This record covers a single TCR beta chain. The antigen is unknown. This CDR3 is 19 amino acids long. Per germline, CDR1 DFQATT and CDR2 SNEGSKA (reference sequence). J was trimmed by 4 bases and V by 0 bases; bases with no gene match: 19. Primers used in a second PCR of about 6 to 11 cycles were a sample-barcoded 5' primer and a J-beta primer mix. One entry per CDR3 protein, called by TCRdb with MiXCR from the 5' RACE reads. The profile shows approximately 1.5 million distinct CDR3 sequences, 42% of them singletons. The data derive from a study of blood T cells in healthy people across ages. Study results and caveats: Older age coincided with a roughly linear decline in TCR beta diversity per million T cells.

The chain carries TRBV20-1 and TRBJ2-3; TRBD2 agrees at 7 bases. The receptor was isolated from a woman aged 18-29 years in good health. Sequenced sample: blood. The CDR3 nucleotides are TGCAGTGCTAGAGATCTCCTTTTCAGACTAGTGGGAGGGCCAGATACGCAGTATTTT. It yields the protein CSARDLLFRLVGGPDTQYF.